The 22 T cell receptor beta chains below were found in one sample sequenced in a study of blood T cell repertoires in COVID-19. This table comes from immunoSEQ multiplex PCR, and its TCRdb copy is limited to in-frame clones, with some not included. This sample has some 200,000 clones, with roughly 90% found just once. Material for sequencing was peripheral blood. Every receptor here comes from a man in his fifties or sixties with COVID-19, enrolled during active disease.

This clone was seen just once. The chain is built from TRBV5-1 and TRBJ1-4; 9 nucleotides agree with TRBD1. The CDR3 is 14 amino acids. The germline V gene encodes CDR1 SGHRS and CDR2 YFSETQ. V lost 0 bases and J lost 6; bases outside the gene matches: 0. The CDR3 DNA reads TGCGCCAGCAGCTTGGGACAGGGGGATGAAAAACTGTTTTTT. Translated: CASSLGQGDEKLFF.

As for this clone: Its ends do not fully match the called genes, so a read error is possible. The rearrangement uses TRBV7-7 and TRBJ2-1, with 12 bases fitting TRBD2. Germline loops: CDR1 SSHAT, CDR2 FNYEAQ (reference sequence). The CDR3 has 16 amino acids. The CDR3 protein is CASSKTSGSSYNEQFF. In DNA, the CDR3 is TGTGCTAGCAGCAAGACTAGCGGGAGCTCCTACAATGAGCAGTTCTTC.

The rearrangement uses TRBV5-1 and TRBJ2-1; 10 bases match TRBD2. From germline, CDR1 is SGHRS and CDR2 YFSETQ. Losses at the gene ends were 0 bases for V and 3 bases for J; bases not matched to a gene: 6. The CDR3 totals 17 residues. The CDR3 reads CASSLASSGSFYNEQFF. DNA for the CDR3: TGCGCCAGCAGCTTGGCGTCTAGCGGGAGTTTCTACAATGAGCAGTTCTTC.

V gene TRBV21-1 combines with J gene TRBJ2-2; TRBD2 was called by the table and not checked on the DNA. TRBV21-1 is annotated as a pseudogene. The CDR3 is 20 amino acids. The CDR3 DNA follows: TGTGCCAGCAGCAAAGCGGTTAGCGGACTAGCGGGACTTAACACCGGGGAGCTGTTTTTT. Translating it yields CASSKAVSGLAGLNTGELFF.

About this clone: Mismatch with germline at one junction end may stem from a read error. J is TRBJ2-2 and V is TRBV6-5, with D maybe TRBD1 (6 bases). Germline-derived CDR1 and CDR2 are MNHEY and SVGAGI. The CDR3 runs 13 residues. The CDR3 loop reads CASSLNRAGELFF. The CDR3 region has the DNA TGTGCCAGCAGTCTGAACAGGGCCGGGGAACTGTTTTTT.

The V call is TRBV30, the J call TRBJ1-5, with D maybe TRBD1 (6 bases). The V end lost 6 bases, the J end lost 4 bases, and 13 bases lay between the germline ends. CDR3 size: 13 residues. Germline CDR1 GTSNPN, CDR2 SVGIG (reference sequence). The CDR3 sequence is CACEGQSNQPQHF. In DNA, the CDR3 is TGTGCCTGTGAGGGACAATCGAATCAGCCCCAGCATTTT.

The rearrangement uses TRBV2 and TRBJ2-5; TRBD2 matches 12 bases. Germline-derived CDR1 and CDR2 are SNHLY and FYNNEI. The V and J ends lost 3 bases and 5 bases, in that order; junction bases with no gene match: 4. The CDR3 totals 15 residues. The CDR3 here is CASSDGLAGLETQYF. The CDR3 DNA is TGTGCCAGCAGTGACGGACTAGCGGGATTGGAGACCCAGTACTTC.

The chain combines TRBV12-3 or TRBV12-4 with TRBJ2-7; weak D call: TRBD1 (6 bases). Trimming stripped 6 bases from V and 8 bases from J, with 14 bases between. This CDR3 has 12 residues. The CDR3 nucleotides read TGTGCCAGCAGATCAGGGGTTCTGCAGCAGTACTTC. This gives the protein CASRSGVLQQYF.

This clone has more than one count but fewer than ten. For the CDR3, the DNA is TGTGCCAGCAGCTCAGGGACTAGCGTCACAGATACGCAGTATTTT. This sequence encodes CASSSGTSVTDTQYF. V and J are TRBV7-6 and TRBJ2-3, with TRBD2 matching 10 bases. The V segment lost 4 bases and the J segment 2 bases; nucleotides outside the gene matches: 3. The CDR3 has 15 amino acids. Germline V gene data show CDR1 as SGHVS and CDR2 as FNYEAQ.

The chain couples TRBV7-8 to TRBJ2-7; tentatively, D is TRBD2 (6 bases). Germline V gene data show CDR1 as SGHVS and CDR2 as FQNEAQ. The CDR3 spans 15 residues. The germline V and J ends were trimmed by 5 bases and 1 base, with 15 bases remaining between them. CDR3 residues: CASSDWRGPSYEQYF. The CDR3 DNA is TGTGCCAGCAGCGACTGGAGGGGTCCATCCTACGAGCAGTACTTC.

J is TRBJ2-1 and V is TRBV5-1; 8 bases map to TRBD2. Germline V gene data show CDR1 as SGHRS and CDR2 as YFSETQ. V gave up 0 bases and J gave up 10 bases; unmatched junction bases: 12. The CDR3 length is 16 residues. CDR3 bases: TGCGCCAGCAGCTTGGCCAGGGGCGGGAGGTCGGAGGAGCAGTTCTTC. Translated: CASSLARGGRSEEQFF.

This sequence joins TRBV7-6 and TRBJ2-1; 9 positions match TRBD2. The CDR3 contains 15 residues. Germline V gene sequence: CDR1 SGHVS, CDR2 FNYEAQ. V gave up 1 base and J gave up 8 bases; unmatched junction bases: 6. The CDR3 sequence is CASSLGQREVDEQFF. The CDR3 DNA reads as TGTGCCAGCAGCTTAGGCCAGCGGGAGGTCGATGAGCAGTTCTTC.

The chain combines TRBV2 with TRBJ2-1, with 10 bases fitting TRBD1. The V segment lost 2 bases and the J segment 7 bases; nucleotides outside the gene matches: 2. Germline CDR1 is SNHLY and CDR2 is FYNNEI. The CDR3 totals 14 residues. Here the CDR3 DNA reads TGTGCCAGCAGTGAAAGGACAGGGGGGAATGAGCAGTTCTTC. This encodes CASSERTGGNEQFF.

This clone was seen a few times. The chain links TRBV30 to TRBJ2-7; D uncertain. The CDR3 sequence is 14 residues long. Per the germline V gene, CDR1 is GTSNPN and CDR2 is SVGIG (reference sequence). Trimming shortened V by 7 bases and J by 4 bases, and 20 bases separated the two germline ends. This CDR3 reads CASTSGSLAYEQYF. For the CDR3, the DNA is TGTGCCTCGACCTCCGGGTCCTTGGCTTACGAGCAGTACTTC.

The V gene is TRBV5-4, the J gene TRBJ2-2; 9 nucleotides align to TRBD1. Germline V gene sequence: CDR1 SGHNT, CDR2 YYREEE (reference sequence). CDR3 length: 15 residues. V lost 1 base and J lost 4; bases outside the gene matches: 2. The DNA of the CDR3 is TGTGCCAGCAGCTTGAAGGACAGGGGCACCGGGGAGCTGTTTTTT. It translates to CASSLKDRGTGELFF.

The genes are TRBV20-1 and TRBJ2-3; 7 nucleotides align to TRBD2. Trimming took 6 bases from V and 10 from J; bases not matched to a gene: 7. CDR3 length equals 11 residues. Germline loops: CDR1 DFQATT, CDR2 SNEGSKA (reference sequence). The CDR3 spells CSALTSSAQYF. DNA of the CDR3: TGCAGTGCCTTGACTAGCTCGGCGCAGTATTTT.

The chain recombines TRBV7-9 with TRBJ1-2; D gene ambiguous. The CDR3 is 13 residues long. Germline CDR1 and CDR2: SEHNR and FQNEAQ (reference sequence). The germline V and J ends were trimmed by 5 bases and 2 bases, with 9 bases remaining between them. In nucleotides, the CDR3 is TGTGCCAGCAGCCCACAGCAAAACTATGGCTACACCTTC. It specifies CASSPQQNYGYTF. Full variable domain (rest looked up from reference TRBV7-9 and TRBJ1-2): DTGVSQNPRHKITKRGQNVTFRCDPISEHNRLYWYRQTLGQGPEFLTYFQNEAQLEKSRLLSDRFSAERPKGSFSTLEIQRTEQGDSAMYLCASSPQQNYGYTFGSGTRLTVV.

The J gene is TRBJ2-1, the V gene TRBV7-9; D is undetermined. The germline gives CDR1 SEHNR, CDR2 FQNEAQ (reference sequence). The CDR3 covers 17 residues. Between the trimmed V and J ends, which lost 1 base and 0 bases, there was a span of 13 bases. In nucleotides, the CDR3 is TGTGCCAGCAGCTTAGTGGGCAACAGAAGCTCCTACAATGAGCAGTTCTTC. As protein: CASSLVGNRSSYNEQFF.

The rearrangement uses TRBV5-1 and TRBJ2-1; 13 nucleotides match TRBD2. The CDR3 totals 20 residues. The germline V gene has CDR1 SGHRS and CDR2 YFSETQ. V was pared by 1 base and J by 4 bases, with 14 bases of the junction left unmatched. CDR3 bases: TGCGCCAGCAGCTTGAGGGGGACTAGCGGGACTTCCCCCCTGTACAATGAGCAGTTCTTC. This gives the protein CASSLRGTSGTSPLYNEQFF. The whole variable domain, filled in from reference TRBV5-1 and TRBJ2-1, reads KAGVTQTPRYLIKTRGQQVTLSCSPISGHRSVSWYQQTPGQGLQFLFEYFSETQRNKGNFPGRFSGRQFSNSRSEMNVSTLELGDSALYLCASSLRGTSGTSPLYNEQFFGPGTRLTVL.

Only one count was recorded for this clone. The rearrangement joins TRBV28 to TRBJ1-1; D is perhaps TRBD1 (5 bases). Trimming took off 5 bases at V and 10 bases at J, with 11 bases between the two ends. This CDR3 region has 11 residues. Germline-derived CDR1 and CDR2 are MDHEN and SYDVKM. CDR3 in DNA: TGTGCCAGCAGTCCGCAGGGCGCAGCTTTCTTT. The encoded protein is CASSPQGAAFF.

J is TRBJ2-7 and V is TRBV7-9, with D possibly matching TRBD1 (6 bases). V lost 1 base, J lost 5 bases, and 15 bases lay in between. There are 15 residues in the CDR3. The V gene's germline CDR1 is SEHNR and CDR2 FQNEAQ (reference sequence). The CDR3 loop is CASSLVSQGINEQYF. The CDR3 DNA reads as TGTGCCAGCAGCTTAGTATCACAGGGTATAAACGAGCAGTACTTC.

The rearrangement joins TRBV11-3 to TRBJ2-7; D possibly corresponds to TRBD1 (5 bases). Germline CDR1 is SGHNT and CDR2 is YENEEA. V lost 5 bases, J lost 5 bases, and 13 bases lay in between. This CDR3 is 13 amino acids long. CDR3 sequence: CASSEVRGHEQYF. The CDR3 DNA follows: TGTGCCAGCAGCGAAGTTAGGGGCCACGAGCAGTACTTC.